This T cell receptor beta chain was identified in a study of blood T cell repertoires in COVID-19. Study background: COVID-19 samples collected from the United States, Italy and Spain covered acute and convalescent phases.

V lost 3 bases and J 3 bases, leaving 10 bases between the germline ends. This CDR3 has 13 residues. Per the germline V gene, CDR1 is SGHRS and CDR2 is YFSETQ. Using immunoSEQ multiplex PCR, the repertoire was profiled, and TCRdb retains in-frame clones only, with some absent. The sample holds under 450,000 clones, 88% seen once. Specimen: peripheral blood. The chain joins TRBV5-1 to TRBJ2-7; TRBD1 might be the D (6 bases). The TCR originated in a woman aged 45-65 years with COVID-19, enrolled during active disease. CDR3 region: CASSSTGFYEQYF. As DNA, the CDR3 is TGCGCCAGCAGCTCGACAGGTTTCTACGAGCAGTACTTC.